The clone carrying this TCR beta chain was detected only a few times. Its specificity is unknown. This entry belongs to a study of T-cell memory formation after mild COVID-19. Study observations and caveats: The study detected some responding clones in pre-infection memory, suggesting cross-reactive memory joined.

TCR alpha and TCR beta cDNA libraries carrying sample barcodes and UMIs came from 5'RACE with constant-segment primers. TCRdb processed the 5' RACE reads anew with MiXCR; each CDR3 protein has one entry. In the table there are about 190,000 distinct CDR3 sequences, about a sixth of which are singletons. Per germline, CDR1 SGHNT and CDR2 YYREEE (reference sequence). The V end lost 2 bases, the J end lost 4 bases, and 12 bases lay between the germline ends. The CDR3 consists of 15 residues. V and J are TRBV5-4 and TRBJ2-2; no definite D call. Specimen: PBMCs or a T cell subset sorted from them (not recorded which). The clonotype originates from an adult woman who had mild COVID-19 (a few samples of this study predate the infection). Cell type and time point are not known. CDR3 DNA sequence: TGTGCCAGCAGCTTTAGCACTACTCTCACCGGGGAGCTGTTTTTT. It translates to CASSFSTTLTGELFF.